This T cell receptor beta chain was sequenced for a study of cytomegalovirus exposure and HLA in healthy donors. Study information: About 85 million unique TCRs from HLA-typed donors were held in an early release of data.

The V end was cut by 4 bases, the J end by 8 bases, with 12 bases between. This CDR3 is 14 amino acids long. Germline CDR1 reads KGHSH; CDR2 reads LQKENI. The PCR made use of 60 Vbeta and 13 Jbeta primers. Method: immunoSEQ multiplex PCR; TCRdb's copy keeps in-frame clones and lacks some. The sample lists roughly 200,000 clones; around 80% were seen once. Broader study findings: The authors reported that TCR beta sequences could predict HLA-A and HLA-B alleles. These predictions were accurate for most subjects in the first cohort. Later on, an analysis showed TCR association rates differing by HLA locus, with DRB1 the most and HLA-C the fewest.

This clone was observed a handful of times. As yet, its antigen is unknown. Healthy bone marrow donors formed the donor group. This receptor was identified in a man aged 35 to 55 in good health and CMV-seropositive. The sequenced sample was PBMCs. This chain connects TRBV18 to TRBJ1-6; a possible D gene is TRBD1 (5 bases). This CDR3 is CASSLQTDDSPLHF. CDR3 bases: TGTGCCAGCTCACTACAGACAGACGATTCACCCCTCCACTTT. The full variable domain, its missing parts supplied by reference TRBV18 and TRBJ1-6, is NAGVMQNPRHLVRRRGQEARLRCSPMKGHSHVYWYRQLPEEGLKFMVYLQKENIIDESGMPKERFSAEFPKEGPSILRIQQVVRGDSAAYFCASSLQTDDSPLHFGNGTRLTVT.